The rows below give T cell receptor beta chains drawn from one sample of a study of T cell responses to AZD1222 COVID-19 vaccine. Assay: immunoSEQ multiplex PCR; the TCRdb copy retains only in-frame clones and omits some. This table holds 180,000 or so clones, about 91% found once. Sequenced material: peripheral blood, taken 28 days after the second AZD1222 dose. Receptor source: an adult who received the AZD1222 COVID-19 vaccine. Each CDR3 is given with its conserved first and last residue. A D gene is named only where the DNA matches it firmly. A clone size is listed for some rows: how often the clone was seen (once, few, many), or a class if it is expanded.

abundance,j_gene,v_gene,d_gene,CDR3nt,CDR3aa
.,TRBJ2-1,TRBV29-1,TRBD1,TGCAGCGTTGAAGGGGGGCGAGCAGGGGGTCCCTACAATGAGCAGTTCTTC,CSVEGGRAGGPYNEQFF
.,TRBJ2-1,TRBV7-9,TRBD2,TGTGCCAGCAGCCCCATAGCGGGGGGGCCGGGGAATGAGCAGTTCTTC,CASSPIAGGPGNEQFF
.,TRBJ2-1,TRBV5-6,TRBD2,TGTGCCAGCAGTTTATATAGCGGGGGGTACAATGAGCAGTTCTTC,CASSLYSGGYNEQFF
.,TRBJ1-2,TRBV28,TRBD1,TGTGCCAGCAGTACAAGGACAGGGGTCGGTCTAGGGGGCTACACCTTC,CASSTRTGVGLGGYTF
.,TRBJ2-3,TRBV24-1,.,TGTGCCACCACGGCAGGGTTTTCAGATACGCAGTATTTT,CATTAGFSDTQYF
.,TRBJ2-3,TRBV15,.,TGTGCCACCAGCAGAGATCCAAGCACCACTGAGGCGGGGTTTGGAGATACGCAGTATTTT,CATSRDPSTTEAGFGDTQYF
.,TRBJ1-4,TRBV27,.,TGTGCCAGCAGTTTCTCGGGGGGTGAAAAACTGTTTTTT,CASSFSGGEKLFF
.,TRBJ1-1,TRBV7-2,.,TGTGCCAGCAGCTTAGGGACCACGAACACTGAAGCTTTCTTT,CASSLGTTNTEAFF
.,TRBJ2-1,TRBV18,TRBD2,TGTGCCAGCTCACCCCTACTAGCGCAGCCTGGTGGGCAGTTCTTC,CASSPLLAQPGGQFF
.,TRBJ1-5,TRBV6-5,TRBD1,TGTGCCAGCAGCTTGACAGGGGCATCCAATCAGCCCCAGCATTTT,CASSLTGASNQPQHF
.,TRBJ2-7,TRBV5-4,.,TGTGCCAGCAGCTTGGCCGGGACCGGGGGATACGAGCAGTACTTC,CASSLAGTGGYEQYF
.,TRBJ1-5,TRBV23-1,.,TGCGCCAGCAGTCAGTCCCCACCGACGGTAAATCAGCCCCAGCATTTT,CASSQSPPTVNQPQHF
.,TRBJ2-3,TRBV5-4,.,TGTGCCAGCAGCGGGTTTGGAAATACGCAGTATTTT,CASSGFGNTQYF
once,TRBJ2-1,TRBV9,.,TGTGCCAGCAGCGCGACTAGATCCTACAATGAGCAGTTCTTC,CASSATRSYNEQFF
.,TRBJ2-7,TRBV5-4,.,TGTGCCAGCAGCTTACAGGGAGGGTACGAGCAGTACTTC,CASSLQGGYEQYF